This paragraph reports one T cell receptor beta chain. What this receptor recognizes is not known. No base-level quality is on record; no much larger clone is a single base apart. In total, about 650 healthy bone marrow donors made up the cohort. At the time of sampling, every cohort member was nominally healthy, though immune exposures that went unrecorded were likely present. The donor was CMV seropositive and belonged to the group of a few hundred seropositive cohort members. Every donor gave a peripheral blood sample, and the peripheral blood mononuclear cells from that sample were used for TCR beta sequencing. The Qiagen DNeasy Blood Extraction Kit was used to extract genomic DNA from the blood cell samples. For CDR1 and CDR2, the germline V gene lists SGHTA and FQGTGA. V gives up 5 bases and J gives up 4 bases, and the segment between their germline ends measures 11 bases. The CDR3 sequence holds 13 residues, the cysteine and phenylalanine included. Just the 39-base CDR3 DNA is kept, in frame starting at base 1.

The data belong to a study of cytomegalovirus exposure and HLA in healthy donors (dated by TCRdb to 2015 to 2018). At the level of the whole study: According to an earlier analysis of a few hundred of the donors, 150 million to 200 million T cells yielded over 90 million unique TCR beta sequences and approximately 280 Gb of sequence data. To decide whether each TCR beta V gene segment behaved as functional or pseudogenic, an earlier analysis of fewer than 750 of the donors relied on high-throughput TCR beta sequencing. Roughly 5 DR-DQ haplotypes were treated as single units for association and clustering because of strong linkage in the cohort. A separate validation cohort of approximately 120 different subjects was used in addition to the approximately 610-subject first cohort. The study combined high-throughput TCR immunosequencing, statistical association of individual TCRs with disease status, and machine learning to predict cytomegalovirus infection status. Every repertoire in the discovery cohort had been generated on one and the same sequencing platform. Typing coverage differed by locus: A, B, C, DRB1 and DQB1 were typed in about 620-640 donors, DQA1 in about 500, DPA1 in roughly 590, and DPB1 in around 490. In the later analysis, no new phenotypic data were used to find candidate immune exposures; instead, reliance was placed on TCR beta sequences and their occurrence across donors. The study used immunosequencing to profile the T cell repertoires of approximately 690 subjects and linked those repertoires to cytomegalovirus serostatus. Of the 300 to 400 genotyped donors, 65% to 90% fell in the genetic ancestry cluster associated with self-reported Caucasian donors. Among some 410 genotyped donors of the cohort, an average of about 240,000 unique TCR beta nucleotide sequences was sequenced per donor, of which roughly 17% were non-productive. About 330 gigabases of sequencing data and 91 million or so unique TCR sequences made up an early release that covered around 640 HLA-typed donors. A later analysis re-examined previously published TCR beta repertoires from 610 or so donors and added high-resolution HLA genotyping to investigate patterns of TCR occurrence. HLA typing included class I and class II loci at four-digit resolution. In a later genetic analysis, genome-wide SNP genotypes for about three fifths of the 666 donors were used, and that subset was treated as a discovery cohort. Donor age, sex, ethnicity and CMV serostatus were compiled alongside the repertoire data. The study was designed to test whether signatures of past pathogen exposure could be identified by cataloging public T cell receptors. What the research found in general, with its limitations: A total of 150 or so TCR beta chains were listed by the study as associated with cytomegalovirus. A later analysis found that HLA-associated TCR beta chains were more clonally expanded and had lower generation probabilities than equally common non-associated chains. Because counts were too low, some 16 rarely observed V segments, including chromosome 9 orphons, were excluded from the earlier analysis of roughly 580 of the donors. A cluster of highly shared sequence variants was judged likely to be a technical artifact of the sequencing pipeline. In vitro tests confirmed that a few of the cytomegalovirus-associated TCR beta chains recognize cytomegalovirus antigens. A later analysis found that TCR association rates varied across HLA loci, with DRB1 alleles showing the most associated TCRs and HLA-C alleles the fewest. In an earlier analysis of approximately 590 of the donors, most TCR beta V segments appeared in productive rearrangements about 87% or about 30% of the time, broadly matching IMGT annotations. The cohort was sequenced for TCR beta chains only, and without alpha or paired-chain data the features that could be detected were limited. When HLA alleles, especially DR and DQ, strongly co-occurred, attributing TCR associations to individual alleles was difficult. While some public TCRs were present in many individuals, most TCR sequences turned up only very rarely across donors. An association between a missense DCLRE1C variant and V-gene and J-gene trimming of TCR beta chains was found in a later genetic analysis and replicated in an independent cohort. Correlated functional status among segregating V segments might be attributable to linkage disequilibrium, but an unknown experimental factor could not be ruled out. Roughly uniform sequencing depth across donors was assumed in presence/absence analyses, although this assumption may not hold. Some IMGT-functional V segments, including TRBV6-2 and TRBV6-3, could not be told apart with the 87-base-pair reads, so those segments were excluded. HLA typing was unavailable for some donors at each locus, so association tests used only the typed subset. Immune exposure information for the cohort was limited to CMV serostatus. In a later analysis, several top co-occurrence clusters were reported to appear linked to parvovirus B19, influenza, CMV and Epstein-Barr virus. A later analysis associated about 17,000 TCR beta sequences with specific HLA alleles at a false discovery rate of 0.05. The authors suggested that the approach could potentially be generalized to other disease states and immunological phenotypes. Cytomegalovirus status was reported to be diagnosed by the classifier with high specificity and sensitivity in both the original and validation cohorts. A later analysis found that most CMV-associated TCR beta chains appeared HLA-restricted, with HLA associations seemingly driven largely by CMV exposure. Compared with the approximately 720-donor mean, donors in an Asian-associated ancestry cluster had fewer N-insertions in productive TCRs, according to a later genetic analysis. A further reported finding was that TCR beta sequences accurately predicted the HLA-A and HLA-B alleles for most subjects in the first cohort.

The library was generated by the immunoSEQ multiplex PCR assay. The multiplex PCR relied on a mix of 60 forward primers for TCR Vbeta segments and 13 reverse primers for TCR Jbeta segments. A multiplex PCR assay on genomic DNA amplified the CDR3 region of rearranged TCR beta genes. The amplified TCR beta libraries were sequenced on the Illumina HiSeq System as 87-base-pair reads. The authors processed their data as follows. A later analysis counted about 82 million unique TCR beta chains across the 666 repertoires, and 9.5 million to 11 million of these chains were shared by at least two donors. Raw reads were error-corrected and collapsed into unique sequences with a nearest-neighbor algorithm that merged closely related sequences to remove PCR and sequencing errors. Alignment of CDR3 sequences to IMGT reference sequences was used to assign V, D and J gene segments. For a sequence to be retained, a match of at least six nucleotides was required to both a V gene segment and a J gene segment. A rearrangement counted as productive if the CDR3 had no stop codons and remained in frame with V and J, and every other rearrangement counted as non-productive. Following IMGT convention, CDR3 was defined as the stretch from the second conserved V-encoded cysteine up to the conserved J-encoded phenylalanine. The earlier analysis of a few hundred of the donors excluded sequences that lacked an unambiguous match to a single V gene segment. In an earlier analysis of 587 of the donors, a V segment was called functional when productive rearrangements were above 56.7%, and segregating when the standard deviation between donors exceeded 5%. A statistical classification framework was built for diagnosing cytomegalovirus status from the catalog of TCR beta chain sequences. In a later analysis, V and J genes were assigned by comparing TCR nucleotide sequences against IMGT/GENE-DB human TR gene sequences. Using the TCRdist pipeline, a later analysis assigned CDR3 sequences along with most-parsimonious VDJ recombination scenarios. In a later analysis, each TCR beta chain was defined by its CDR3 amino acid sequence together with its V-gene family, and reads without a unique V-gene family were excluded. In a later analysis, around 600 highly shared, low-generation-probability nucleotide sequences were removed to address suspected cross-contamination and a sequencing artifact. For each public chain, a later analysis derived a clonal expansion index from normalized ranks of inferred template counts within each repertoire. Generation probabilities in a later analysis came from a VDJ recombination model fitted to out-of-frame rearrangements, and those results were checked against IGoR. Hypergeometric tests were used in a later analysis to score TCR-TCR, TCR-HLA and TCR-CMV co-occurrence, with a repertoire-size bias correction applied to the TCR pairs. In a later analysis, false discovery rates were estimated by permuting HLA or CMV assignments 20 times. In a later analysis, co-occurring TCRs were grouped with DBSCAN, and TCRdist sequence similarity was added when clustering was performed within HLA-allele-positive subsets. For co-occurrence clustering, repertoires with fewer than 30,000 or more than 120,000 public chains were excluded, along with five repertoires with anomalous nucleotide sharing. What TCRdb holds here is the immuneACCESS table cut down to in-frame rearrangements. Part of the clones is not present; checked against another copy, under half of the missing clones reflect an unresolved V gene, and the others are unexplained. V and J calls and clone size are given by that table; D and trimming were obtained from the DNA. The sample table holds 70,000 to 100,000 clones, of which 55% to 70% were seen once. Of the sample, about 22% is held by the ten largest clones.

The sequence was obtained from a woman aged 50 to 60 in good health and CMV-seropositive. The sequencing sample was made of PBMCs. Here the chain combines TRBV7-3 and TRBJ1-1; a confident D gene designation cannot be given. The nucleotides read TGTGCCAGCAGCCCCTCGTTCGGCACTGAAGCTTTCTTT. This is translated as CASSPSFGTEAFF.